Sequencing of this TCR beta chain was carried out in a study of blood T cell repertoires in COVID-19. The age range of participants was about 18 to 90 years, with residence in about two dozen US areas. Assay used: immunoSEQ multiplex PCR; TCRdb lists only in-frame clones, some missing. Here the sample spans about 360,000 clones, about 89% being singletons. The germline gives CDR1 SEHNR, CDR2 FQNEAQ (reference sequence). J lost 0 bases, V lost 6 bases, and 8 bases had no gene match. The CDR3 runs to 16 residues. The sequenced material came from PBMCs or T cells enriched from blood (not recorded which). The origin of this receptor is a man aged 25-40 years who had recovered from COVID-19. The genes are TRBV7-9 and TRBJ2-4, with TRBD1 matching 7 bases. CDR3 nucleotides: TGTGCCAGCAGTCGAAATCAGGGGGTAGCCAAAAACATTCAGTACTTC. Protein sequence: CASSRNQGVAKNIQYF.